This TCR beta chain was found in a study of T-cell memory formation after mild COVID-19. Points from the study as a whole: There was no confirmation that second-wave clones peaking on day 37 were SARS-CoV-2 specific. Among CD4+ contracting clones, most were CM and EM, and CD8+ ones EMRA. Within pre-infection memory, some responding clones were found, suggesting cross-reactive memory joined.

A single record per CDR3 protein comes from TCRdb applying MiXCR to the 5' RACE reads. The data contain roughly 380,000 distinct CDR3 sequences, around 30% of them singletons. In regard to this clonotype: Its target is not known.

The sequenced sample consisted of PBMCs or a T cell subset sorted from them (not recorded which). The sequence was collected from an adult woman who had mild COVID-19 (a few samples of this study predate the infection). Cell type and time point are not known.

The CDR3 DNA sequence: TGCAGCGTTGGTGACCCTGAAGCTTTCTTT. It specifies CSVGDPEAFF. The V and J genes are TRBV29-1 and TRBJ1-1; D call uncertain. V shed 4 bases and J shed 6 bases, with 6 bases lying between them. From germline, CDR1 is SQVTM and CDR2 ANQGSEA. This CDR3 has 10 amino acids.